This T cell receptor (beta chain) was documented in a study of T cell responses to AZD1222 COVID-19 vaccine. Data came from immunoSEQ multiplex PCR; TCRdb stores just in-frame clones and leaves some out. This sample has 160,000 or so clones, with around 90% found just once. This TCR derives from an adult in good health. The input for sequencing was peripheral blood, taken on day 0 of MenACWY control vaccination.

The CDR3: CASSLLGTSGTEQFF. For the CDR3, the DNA is TGTGCCAGCAGCCTCCTTGGGACTAGCGGGACAGAGCAGTTCTTC. V usage is TRBV7-8 and J usage is TRBJ2-1, with TRBD2 matching over 13 bases. The CDR3 runs 15 residues. Germline CDR1 SGHVS, CDR2 FQNEAQ. V dropped 5 bases and J dropped 10; count of bases not matched to a gene: 8.